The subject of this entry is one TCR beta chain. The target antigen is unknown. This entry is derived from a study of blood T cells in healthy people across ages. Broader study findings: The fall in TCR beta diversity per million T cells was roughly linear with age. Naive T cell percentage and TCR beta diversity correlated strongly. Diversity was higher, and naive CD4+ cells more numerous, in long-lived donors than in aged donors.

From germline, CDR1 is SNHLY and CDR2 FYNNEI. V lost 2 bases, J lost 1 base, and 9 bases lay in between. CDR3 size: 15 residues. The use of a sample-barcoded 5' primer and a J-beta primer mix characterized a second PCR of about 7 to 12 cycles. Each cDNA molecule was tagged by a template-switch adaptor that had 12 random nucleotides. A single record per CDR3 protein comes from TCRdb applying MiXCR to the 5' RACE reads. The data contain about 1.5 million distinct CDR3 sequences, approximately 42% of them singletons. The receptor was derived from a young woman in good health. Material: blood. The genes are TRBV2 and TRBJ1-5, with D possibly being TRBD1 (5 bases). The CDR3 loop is CASSEQGGSNQPQHF. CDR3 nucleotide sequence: TGTGCCAGCAGTGAACAGGGCGGGAGCAATCAGCCCCAGCATTTT.